The 21 T cell receptor beta chains reported below all come from one sample, sequenced in a study of T cell repertoires in cytomegalovirus infection. TCRdb independently ran MiXCR on the reads; one entry per CDR3 protein. The sample holds a few hundred thousand distinct CDR3 sequences, about 40% seen once. What these receptors recognize is not known. This sample comprised cultured PBMCs, obtained from culture after CMV antigen stimulation. These TCRs come from a human donor in good health (CMV status not recorded). Some clones in this sample may be carry-over from other donors' samples.

The V gene is TRBV5-1, the J gene TRBJ2-7; 10 bases line up with TRBD2. The length of the CDR3 is 15 residues. Germline CDR1 reads SGHRS; CDR2 reads YFSETQ. The J segment lost 3 bases and the V segment lost 7 bases, leaving 10 bases of the junction unmatched. The CDR3 DNA reads TGCGCCAGCCCCTGCAGTAGCGGGAGGAACTACGAGCAGTACTTC. The encoded protein is CASPCSSGRNYEQYF.

The chain has TRBV7-2 and TRBJ2-5; 11 bases are shared with TRBD2. The CDR3 sequence is 15 residues long. Trimming cost V 3 bases and J 5 bases; bases outside gene matches: 5. Germline V gene sequence: CDR1 SGHTA, CDR2 FQGNSA. CDR3 nucleotide sequence: TGTGCCAGCAGCTTCCCTAGCGGGGGGACGGAGACCCAGTACTTC. Translation gives CASSFPSGGTETQYF.

Only a few counts were recorded for this clonotype. The DNA for the CDR3 is TGTGCCAGCAGCGCCGACGGAAAAACCTACGAGCAGTACTTC. Its protein product is CASSADGKTYEQYF. The J gene is TRBJ2-7, the V gene TRBV7-9; D gene uncertain. CDR1 SEHNR and CDR2 FQNEAQ come from the germline V gene (reference sequence). Trimming left V 5 bases short and J 2 bases short, with 13 bases between. The CDR3 runs 14 residues.

This clonotype was recorded a few times. The chain joins TRBV4-1 to TRBJ2-1; D might be TRBD1 (5 bases). Germline-derived CDR1 and CDR2 are MGHRA and YSYEKL. CDR3 size: 16 residues. The V gene lost 5 bases and the J gene lost 0 bases, with 14 bases spanning the gap. This chain's CDR3 is CASSERQLSSYNEQFF. As DNA, the CDR3 is TGCGCCAGCAGCGAAAGACAGCTAAGCTCCTACAATGAGCAGTTCTTC.

This clonotype occurred a few times. The chain uses TRBV12-3 or TRBV12-4 and TRBJ1-2; D uncertain. The CDR3 runs to 13 residues. V gave up 6 bases and J gave up 7 bases, with 15 bases separating them. As DNA, the CDR3 is TGTGCCAGCAGGCTCGACCGGCGCAGTGGCTACACCTTC. This sequence encodes CASRLDRRSGYTF.

The chain is built from TRBV10-3 and TRBJ2-1; possible D gene TRBD1, 5 bases. Germline lookup yields CDR1 ENHRY and CDR2 SYGVKD. CDR3 length equals 13 residues. Trimming removed 9 bases from V and 5 bases from J, with 14 bases in between. DNA of the CDR3: TGTGCCATGGGGCCCCAGGGCGACAATGAGCAGTTCTTC. This sequence encodes CAMGPQGDNEQFF.

This clonotype was counted only a few times. This chain connects TRBV7-8 to TRBJ2-4, with a weak D call TRBD1 (6 bases). Looked up from germline, CDR1 is SGHVS and CDR2 is FQNEAQ. CDR3 length: 12 amino acids. Trimming left V 3 bases short and J 10 bases short, with 10 bases between. The CDR3 nucleotides read TGTGCCAGCAGCTTTGGGACACCGATTCAGTACTTC. Its translation: CASSFGTPIQYF.

This clonotype has more than one count but fewer than ten. The chain uses TRBV19 and TRBJ2-1, with D possibly matching TRBD2 (6 bases). V shed 3 bases and J shed 7 bases, with 7 bases lying between them. The germline V gene encodes CDR1 LNHDA and CDR2 SQIVND (reference sequence). The CDR3 totals 12 residues. CDR3 DNA sequence: TGTGCCAGTAGTATCCGGGGGAATGAGCAGTTCTTC. Translation: CASSIRGNEQFF.

The chain has TRBV20-1 and TRBJ2-7; D ambiguous. Germline lookup yields CDR1 DFQATT and CDR2 SNEGSKA (reference sequence). The CDR3 extends over 12 amino acids. With 1 base removed from V and 4 bases from J, the gap between germline ends came to 8 bases. CDR3 region: CSARAVGYEQYF. CDR3 DNA sequence: TGCAGTGCTAGAGCAGTAGGGTACGAGCAGTACTTC.

This chain joins TRBV28 and TRBJ2-5, with TRBD1 matching over 12 bases. Germline CDR1 reads MDHEN; CDR2 reads SYDVKM. This CDR3 is built from 16 residues. The V and J ends lost 0 bases and 5 bases, in that order; junction bases with no gene match: 4. CDR3 loop: CASSLWGTGGFETQYF. The DNA of the CDR3 is TGTGCCAGCAGTTTATGGGGGACAGGGGGCTTTGAGACCCAGTACTTC.

This clonotype was counted a few times. The chain combines TRBV7-2 with TRBJ2-3, with 8 bases matching TRBD1. Trimming cost V 3 bases and J 6 bases; bases outside gene matches: 5. CDR3 length: 14 residues. Germline CDR1 and CDR2: SGHTA and FQGNSA. CDR3 protein: CASSLDRVKDTQYF. The CDR3 DNA reads TGTGCCAGCAGCTTGGACAGGGTGAAGGATACGCAGTATTTT.

The chain has TRBV7-2 and TRBJ1-2; 10 bases are shared with TRBD1. Germline-derived CDR1 and CDR2 are SGHTA and FQGNSA. V was clipped by 8 bases and J by 7 bases; unmatched bases: 7. The CDR3 has 13 residues. The CDR3 DNA reads TGTGCCAGCGGTCTGACAGGGGGCAGTGGCTACACCTTC. It translates to CASGLTGGSGYTF.

This chain joins TRBV5-8 and TRBJ2-5; 8 nucleotides align to TRBD2. Germline CDR1 and CDR2: SGHTS and YDEGEE. V gave up 4 bases and J gave up 4 bases; unmatched junction bases: 6. CDR3 length: 14 residues. The CDR3 DNA sequence: TGTGCCAGCAGCACCGGGACTAGTCTAGAGACCCAGTACTTC. Translation: CASSTGTSLETQYF.

The chain carries TRBV6-1 and TRBJ2-3, with D perhaps matching TRBD2 (5 bases). Per germline, CDR1 MNHNS and CDR2 SASEGT. Deletions cut 0 bases from V and 10 bases from J, with 11 bases between. This CDR3 is 13 amino acids long. The CDR3 is CASSEAQGGAQYF. In DNA form, the CDR3 reads TGTGCCAGCAGTGAAGCGCAAGGAGGAGCGCAGTATTTT.

This clonotype was counted a single time. This sequence joins TRBV12-3 or TRBV12-4 and TRBJ2-2; 8 bases agree with TRBD2. J lost 9 bases, V lost 3 bases, and 6 bases had no gene match. The CDR3 totals 14 residues. CDR3 protein: CASSFGLANRELFF. CDR3 coding DNA: TGTGCCAGCAGTTTCGGACTAGCTAACCGGGAGCTGTTTTTT.

This clonotype was seen a few times. The chain employs TRBV5-1 and TRBJ1-5; the D is unclear. Germline CDR1 is SGHRS and CDR2 is YFSETQ. The CDR3 runs 15 residues. Trimming left V 3 bases short and J 2 bases short, with 12 bases between. CDR3 protein: CASSSAGGRNQPQHF. CDR3 nucleotide sequence: TGCGCCAGCAGCTCCGCGGGAGGACGCAATCAGCCCCAGCATTTT.

The V call is TRBV7-9, the J call TRBJ1-4; D is ambiguous. V shed 1 base and J shed 4 bases, with 7 bases lying between them. Germline V gene sequence: CDR1 SEHNR, CDR2 FQNEAQ (reference sequence). The CDR3 sequence is 14 residues long. The CDR3 reads CASSLGAVNEKLFF. The CDR3 nucleotides are TGTGCCAGCAGCTTAGGGGCAGTTAATGAAAAACTGTTTTTT.

This clonotype appeared a few times. The chain recombines TRBV6-6 with TRBJ1-1; possibly TRBD1 for D (6 bases). The V end lost 2 bases, the J end lost 0 bases, and 16 bases lay between the germline ends. This CDR3 has 17 amino acids. CDR1 and CDR2 (germline): MNHNY, SVGAGI (reference sequence). The CDR3 protein is CASSYAGGSDMNTEAFF. The CDR3 nucleotides are TGTGCCAGCAGTTACGCCGGGGGCTCAGACATGAACACTGAAGCTTTCTTT.

This clonotype showed up just a few times. The CDR3 DNA reads as TGTGCCAGCAGCTCGACTACGAGTCAGCCCCAGCATTTT. Translating gives CASSSTTSQPQHF. V and J are TRBV7-8 and TRBJ1-5, with D unresolved. The CDR3 is made up of 13 amino acids. CDR1 SGHVS and CDR2 FQNEAQ come from the germline V gene. Trimming stripped 4 bases from V and 6 bases from J, with 10 bases between. Variable domain in full (rest from reference TRBV7-8 and TRBJ1-5): GAGVSQSPRYKVAKRGQDVALRCDPISGHVSLFWYQQALGQGPEFLTYFQNEAQLDKSGLPSDRFFAERPEGSVSTLKIQRTQQEDSAVYLCASSSTTSQPQHFGDGTRLSIL.

The CDR3: CASSIPGQLNTEAFF. The DNA of the CDR3 is TGTGCCAGCAGTATCCCCGGACAGCTGAACACTGAAGCTTTCTTT. This chain connects TRBV28 to TRBJ1-1, with D perhaps TRBD1 (6 bases). Germline assignment: CDR1 MDHEN and CDR2 SYDVKM. The length of the CDR3 is 15 residues. Deletions cut 5 bases from V and 0 bases from J, with 13 bases between.

This clonotype was seen only a few times. The V call is TRBV19, the J call TRBJ1-5, with D maybe TRBD1 (5 bases). This CDR3 has 16 residues. V was clipped by 3 bases and J by 4 bases, with 16 bases between them. Germline CDR1 reads LNHDA; CDR2 reads SQIVND (reference sequence). CDR3 protein: CASSMRGTQINQPQHF. In DNA form, the CDR3 reads TGTGCCAGTAGTATGAGGGGCACTCAGATAAATCAGCCCCAGCATTTT. The whole variable domain, filled in from reference TRBV19 and TRBJ1-5, reads DGGITQSPKYLFRKEGQNVTLSCEQNLNHDAMYWYRQDPGQGLRLIYYSQIVNDFQKGDIAEGYSVSREKKESFPLTVTSAQKNPTAFYLCASSMRGTQINQPQHFGDGTRLSIL.